These 2 T cell receptor beta chains originate from one sample sequenced in a study of shared clonotypes between healthy human individuals. Naive CD8 isolation took CD45RO-negative cells positively selected for CCR7 and excluded terminally differentiated effector memory CD45RA+ cells. Some clones are missing from TCRdb's copy, which holds only in-frame ones; the method was immunoSEQ multiplex PCR. The sample has about 870,000 clones, approximately 92% seen once. Material: naive CD8+ T cells sorted from blood. These receptors came from a man younger than 40 in good health.

This clone has only a few counts. The chain links TRBV7-3 to TRBJ2-7; a weak D match, TRBD2 (5 bases). The CDR3 runs to 12 residues. Trimming shortened V by 11 bases and J by 3 bases, and 14 bases separated the two germline ends. Germline values: CDR1 SGHTA, CDR2 FQGTGA. This CDR3 reads CAGGGEGYEQYF. CDR3 DNA sequence: TGTGCCGGCGGCGGAGAGGGCTACGAGCAGTACTTC.

The chain joins TRBV5-5 to TRBJ1-1, with 7 bases aligning to TRBD1. The CDR3 is 15 amino acids. The ends lost 0 bases at V and 6 bases at J; junction bases unmatched: 8. Germline V gene sequence: CDR1 SGHKS, CDR2 YYEKEE (reference sequence). CDR3 bases: TGTGCCAGCAGCTTGGTACAGGGGAATTTGGCTGAAGCTTTCTTT. Protein product: CASSLVQGNLAEAFF. Using reference TRBV5-5 and TRBJ1-1 for the parts outside the CDR3, the full variable domain is DAGVTQSPTHLIKTRGQQVTLRCSPISGHKSVSWYQQVLGQGPQFIFQYYEKEERGRGNFPDRFSARQFPNYSSELNVNALLLGDSALYLCASSLVQGNLAEAFFGQGTRLTVV.